A single sample is the source of the 3 T cell receptor beta chains below, sequenced in a study of cytomegalovirus exposure and HLA in healthy donors. Amplification used 60 Vbeta primers and 13 Jbeta primers. Here immunoSEQ multiplex PCR was the method, and the copy in TCRdb shows in-frame clones only, minus some. The table has just under 150,000 clones, roughly 76% seen once. The sample taken for sequencing was PBMCs. The receptor source for this set is a young woman in good health and CMV-seronegative.

The rearrangement uses TRBV28 and TRBJ1-1; D is uncertain. In germline, CDR1 is MDHEN, CDR2 SYDVKM. Trimming took 5 bases from V and 11 from J, leaving 15 bases between them. The CDR3 sequence is 12 residues long. The DNA for the CDR3 is TGTGCCAGCAGTCGAGGAGAGGTTTGGGCTTTCTTT. Amino acids: CASSRGEVWAFF.

This clone was seen a few times. This chain joins TRBV10-3 and TRBJ1-3, with D perhaps matching TRBD1 (6 bases). This CDR3 contains 15 residues. CDR1 and CDR2 from the germline V gene are ENHRY and SYGVKD. Trimming cost V 2 bases and J 1 base, with 9 bases left between them. The CDR3 coding sequence is TGTGCCATCAGTGAGGACAGGACTTCTGGAAACACCATATATTTT. It is translated as CAISEDRTSGNTIYF.

A few counts support this clone. The chain carries TRBV2 and TRBJ2-7; tentatively, D is TRBD1 (5 bases). The germline CDR1 and CDR2 sequences are SNHLY and FYNNEI. V dropped 4 bases and J dropped 5 bases, with 9 bases sitting between them. This CDR3 spans 12 amino acids. For the CDR3, the DNA is TGTGCCAGCAGTGGACAGAGCCACGAGCAGTACTTC. This encodes CASSGQSHEQYF.